This T cell receptor beta chain is drawn from a study of Graves' ophthalmopathy and Graves' hyperthyroidism. RNA transcripts provided the template for amplifying TCR beta CDR3 regions. HTBI primers primed a first-round RT-PCR, and a second-round multiplex PCR followed. TCRdb re-called the multiplex PCR reads with MiXCR, one entry per CDR3 protein. The sample includes approximately 540,000 distinct CDR3 sequences, roughly 40% of them seen just once. Diagnoses were established from clinical symptoms, serum thyroxine, TRAb, thyroid ultrasound and orbital computed tomography. This clonotype occurred many times. V shed 6 bases and J shed 0 bases, with 2 bases lying between them. Per germline, CDR1 KGHDR and CDR2 SFDVKD. The CDR3 loop spans 12 amino acids.

The material sequenced was peripheral blood or thyroid tissue (not recorded which). This TCR came from an adult man with Graves' hyperthyroidism. J is TRBJ1-5 and V is TRBV24-1; D unresolved. CDR3 region: CATSLSNQPQHF. CDR3 coding DNA: TGTGCCACCAGTCTTAGCAATCAGCCCCAGCATTTT.